One T cell receptor beta chain is described in this entry. Only a few counts were recorded for this clone. What this receptor recognizes is not known. Per-nucleotide qualities are absent, and no much larger clonotype sits a single base away. From V the trimming removes 4 bases and from J it removes 0 bases, while the gene matches leave 21 bases of the junction unaccounted for. From its cysteine to its phenylalanine, the CDR3 spans 21 amino acids. Solely the CDR3 DNA is kept, with 63 bases framed from the first base. CDR1 and CDR2 (MGHRA, YSYEKL) derive from the germline V gene. Whole blood was collected in K2EDTA tubes by collaborating institutions according to the institutions' own protocols. For TCRbeta analysis, collaborators shipped samples as frozen whole blood, isolated PBMCs, or DNA extracted from either of those sample types. The sample originates from a study of blood T cell repertoires in COVID-19 (dated by TCRdb to 2020 to 2021). Regarding the research as a whole: Samples covering the acute and convalescent phases of COVID-19 were provided by collaborators in the United States, Italy and Spain. HLA class I and class II types, where available, came from metadata supplied by the sample provider rather than from assay-based typing. A freely available public database, intended as a resource for researchers studying the immune response to SARS-CoV-2, is where the repertoires were released. A de-identified subject ID, COVID-19 status, age in years and sex were almost always included in the sample metadata. Subjects who had been exposed to COVID-19, were actively infected with it, or had recovered from it provided the deeply sampled blood TCRbeta repertoires that made up the dataset. Samples came from the ongoing ImmuneRACE study (first 160 participants) plus 1,254 subjects from 6 global collaborators. The prospective study material was composed of cDNA or gDNA derived from T cells, B-cell-depleted T cells, or PBMCs. The investigation overall reported the following: How much clinical and demographic metadata was included differed by source and by participant, and the metadata was provided uncurated.

The immunoSEQ Assay, a bias-controlled multiplex PCR, was used to amplify TCRbeta CDR3 regions from genomic DNA. In the original analysis: The number of nucleated cells in each sample was estimated by amplification of reference gene primers within the assay. Sequence reads were collapsed and filtered to measure the absolute abundance of every unique TCRbeta CDR3 rearrangement. For each sample, productive Simpson clonality was calculated as the square root of Simpson's diversity index across productive rearrangements. Entries here come from immuneACCESS through TCRdb and include only in-frame sequences with V and J called. Some clones fail to appear in such tables; in the studies checked, an unresolved V gene covers under half of the shortfall, and the cause of the remainder is unknown. V, J and clone size derive from that table, while D and trimming were established from the DNA sequence. This sample comprises 140,000 or so clones, about nine tenths of them detected only once. Together, the top ten hold about 1.6% of the sample.

The rearranged segments are TRBV4-1 and TRBJ2-1, and 7 junction bases match TRBD2. The source of this sequence is a human donor in a cohort sampled during active COVID-19. The sequenced sample consisted of peripheral blood. The CDR3: CASSRPKGIRGGASSYNEQFF. The nucleotide sequence reads as follows: TGCGCCAGCAGCCGCCCAAAGGGAATTCGCGGGGGTGCCAGCTCCTACAATGAGCAGTTCTTC.